This T cell receptor (beta chain) was recorded in a study of blood T cell repertoires in COVID-19. TCRdb's copy holds only in-frame clones and misses some; the assay was immunoSEQ multiplex PCR. The sample lists 190,000 or so clones; 70% to 90% were seen once. J gave up 5 bases and V 4 bases, and 5 bases lay outside the gene matches. The CDR3 has 15 amino acids. The germline CDR1 and CDR2 sequences are MNHEY and SMNVEV (reference sequence). V usage is TRBV27 and J usage is TRBJ1-4, with 9 bases that match TRBD1. The receptor was isolated from a woman aged 18-29 years who had recovered from COVID-19. Sequenced: PBMCs or T cells enriched from blood (not recorded which). CDR3 nucleotide sequence: TGTGCCAGCAGTTCGCTCGGACAGGGGAATGAAAAACTGTTTTTT. Translation gives CASSSLGQGNEKLFF.